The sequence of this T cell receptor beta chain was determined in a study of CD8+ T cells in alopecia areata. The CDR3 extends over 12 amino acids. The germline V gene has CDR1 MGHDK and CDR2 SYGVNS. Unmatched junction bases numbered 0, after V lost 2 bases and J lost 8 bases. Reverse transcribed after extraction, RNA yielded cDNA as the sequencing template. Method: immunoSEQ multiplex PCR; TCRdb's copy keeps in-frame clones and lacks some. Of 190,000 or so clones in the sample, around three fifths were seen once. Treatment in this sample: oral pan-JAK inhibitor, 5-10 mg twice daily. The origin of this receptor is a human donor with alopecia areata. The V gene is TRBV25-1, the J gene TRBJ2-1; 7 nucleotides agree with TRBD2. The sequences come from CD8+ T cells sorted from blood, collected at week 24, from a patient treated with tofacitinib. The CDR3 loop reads CASSEGGDEQFF. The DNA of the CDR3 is TGTGCCAGCAGTGAAGGGGGGGATGAGCAGTTCTTC.